The 22 T cell receptor beta chains below were found in one sample sequenced in a study of siplizumab effects on memory and regulatory T cells. The repertoire was sequenced with immunoSEQ multiplex PCR; TCRdb's copy has only in-frame clones and lacks some. This sample carries about 100,000 clones, more than 90% of them seen once, and the ten largest clones take about 0.15%. Sequencing was carried out using CD4+ T cells sorted from blood. The receptors originated from a human donor in good health.

V gene TRBV30 combines with J gene TRBJ1-5; TRBD1 matches 11 bases. Germline lookup yields CDR1 GTSNPN and CDR2 SVGIG (reference sequence). This CDR3 is 14 amino acids long. Trimming took 5 bases from V and 4 from J; bases not matched to a gene: 4. This chain's CDR3 is CAWGDRGSNQPQHF. CDR3 sequence (DNA): TGTGCCTGGGGGGACAGGGGGTCAAATCAGCCCCAGCATTTT.

The chain carries TRBV4-2 and TRBJ2-7, with D possibly called TRBD1 or TRBD2 (6 bases each). Germline lookup yields CDR1 LGHNA and CDR2 YNFKEQ. The CDR3 is made up of 15 amino acids. The germline V and J ends were trimmed by 5 bases and 2 bases, with 16 bases remaining between them. CDR3 residues: CASSSRAGTTYEQYF. In DNA, the CDR3 is TGTGCCAGCAGCTCCCGGGCGGGGACAACCTACGAGCAGTACTTC.

The rearrangement joins TRBV12-5 to TRBJ1-6; 9 nucleotides line up with TRBD1. V was clipped by 1 base and J by 6 bases; unmatched bases: 1. The CDR3 sequence is 15 residues long. Looked up from germline, CDR1 is LGHNT and CDR2 is FRNRAP. CDR3 amino acids: CASGLGDRANSPLHF. The CDR3 nucleotides are TGTGCTAGTGGTTTGGGGGACAGGGCTAATTCACCCCTCCACTTT.

The rearrangement uses TRBV7-2 and TRBJ2-2, with TRBD1 matching 7 bases. The CDR3 has 16 amino acids. Germline loops: CDR1 SGHTA, CDR2 FQGNSA. J lost 1 base, V lost 5 bases, and 7 bases had no gene match. The CDR3 reads CASSPHRGGNTGELFF. In DNA, the CDR3 is TGTGCCAGCAGCCCACACAGGGGTGGGAACACCGGGGAGCTGTTTTTT.

This chain links TRBV19 with TRBJ2-1; D not certain. V lost 3 bases, J lost 4 bases, and 7 bases lay in between. Germline values: CDR1 LNHDA, CDR2 SQIVND (reference sequence). The CDR3 runs to 13 residues. CDR3 in DNA: TGTGCCAGTAGTATCGGCAGTTACAATGAGCAGTTCTTC. The encoded protein is CASSIGSYNEQFF.

The chain links TRBV30 to TRBJ1-1, with D perhaps matching TRBD1 (5 bases). CDR3 length: 13 residues. Germline V gives CDR1 GTSNPN, CDR2 SVGIG (reference sequence). Trimming pared 2 bases from V and 1 base from J, leaving 8 bases between. CDR3 DNA: TGTGCCTGGAGTCGCGGGACGAACACTGAAGCTTTCTTT. The encoded protein is CAWSRGTNTEAFF.

The genes are TRBV7-2 and TRBJ2-7; no firm D call. The CDR3 contains 14 residues. V was clipped by 1 base and J by 3 bases, with 10 bases between them. Germline-derived CDR1 and CDR2 are SGHTA and FQGNSA. The chain's CDR3 is CASSLGPLLYEQYF. Here the CDR3 DNA reads TGTGCCAGCAGCTTAGGCCCTCTTCTCTACGAGCAGTACTTC.

This clone has just one count. V and J are TRBV19 and TRBJ1-2; the D gene is possibly TRBD1 (6 bases). Germline CDR1 LNHDA, CDR2 SQIVND (reference sequence). Trimming removed 7 bases at V and 5 bases at J, with 11 bases between. The length of the CDR3 is 12 residues. CDR3 coding DNA: TGTGCCAGTATGGGGGGGCTGTATGGCTACACCTTC. It is translated as CASMGGLYGYTF.

The chain joins TRBV27 to TRBJ1-5, with D maybe TRBD1 (6 bases). Looked up from germline, CDR1 is MNHEY and CDR2 is SMNVEV (reference sequence). The CDR3 spans 15 residues. V dropped 3 bases and J dropped 0 bases, with 9 bases sitting between them. CDR3 in amino acids: CASSLGGPSNQPQHF. CDR3 nucleotide sequence: TGTGCCAGCAGTTTGGGGGGCCCTAGCAATCAGCCCCAGCATTTT.

This chain uses TRBV7-2 with TRBJ2-1; D is perhaps TRBD1 or TRBD2 (5 bases each). The CDR3 spans 13 residues. The germline V gene encodes CDR1 SGHTA and CDR2 FQGNSA. The V end lost 5 bases, the J end lost 7 bases, and 12 bases lay between the germline ends. CDR3 sequence: CASSQGPWNEQFF. DNA of the CDR3: TGTGCCAGCAGCCAGGGACCCTGGAATGAGCAGTTCTTC.

The gene calls are TRBV5-1 and TRBJ1-4; D ambiguous. Per germline, CDR1 SGHRS and CDR2 YFSETQ. Trimming cost V 5 bases and J 0 bases, with 8 bases left between them. There are 14 residues in the CDR3. The CDR3 DNA follows: TGCGCCAGCAGGGCAGCTGCAACTAATGAAAAACTGTTTTTT. Its translation is CASRAAATNEKLFF.

The chain uses TRBV6-5 and TRBJ2-7; 8 nucleotides align to TRBD1. Germline CDR1 and CDR2: MNHEY and SVGAGI. The V segment lost 7 bases and the J segment 12 bases; nucleotides outside the gene matches: 14. The CDR3 has 13 residues. The CDR3 nucleotides are TGTGCCAGCAAACAGACAGGGGCCCCTCACCCGTACTTC. Translation: CASKQTGAPHPYF.

The genes are TRBV10-2 and TRBJ2-7, with D possibly being TRBD1 or TRBD2 (6 bases each). Germline assignment: CDR1 WSHSY and CDR2 SAAADI. V lost 11 bases, J lost 3 bases, and 20 bases lay in between. This CDR3 has 14 residues. The CDR3 spells CACGGTSSNYEQYF. CDR3 sequence (DNA): TGCGCCTGCGGCGGGACATCTTCCAACTACGAGCAGTACTTC.

The chain uses TRBV6-1 and TRBJ1-2; the D gene is possibly TRBD1 (6 bases). Trimming pared 2 bases from V and 2 bases from J, leaving 12 bases between. The CDR3 covers 15 residues. Germline-derived CDR1 and CDR2 are MNHNS and SASEGT. Written as DNA, the CDR3 is TGTGCCAGCAGTGAACTGCAAAGGGGGAACTATGGCTACACCTTC. Its protein is CASSELQRGNYGYTF.

The CDR3 reads CASSFRQDLNSPLHF. The CDR3 bases are TGTGCCAGCAGCTTCAGGCAGGACCTTAATTCACCCCTCCACTTT. This chain joins TRBV7-2 and TRBJ1-6; no clear D gene. Trimming removed 3 bases from V and 6 bases from J, with 12 bases in between. The CDR3 spans 15 residues. Looked up from germline, CDR1 is SGHTA and CDR2 is FQGNSA.

V gene TRBV29-1 combines with J gene TRBJ2-7; a possible D gene is TRBD2 (6 bases). Germline V gene sequence: CDR1 SQVTM, CDR2 ANQGSEA. Trimming left V 5 bases short and J 5 bases short, with 16 bases between. This CDR3 is built from 13 residues. This CDR3 reads CSVSGRLIDEQYF. The DNA for the CDR3 is TGCAGCGTTTCAGGGAGGCTCATCGACGAGCAGTACTTC.

This sequence joins TRBV6-1 and TRBJ1-1; 7 bases are shared with TRBD1. This CDR3 contains 14 residues. CDR1 is MNHNS and CDR2 is SASEGT in the germline V gene. V shed 6 bases, J shed 0 bases, and the junction held 4 bases outside the gene matches. Here the CDR3 DNA reads TGTGCCAGCAGGACAGGGCATATGAACACTGAAGCTTTCTTT. Its translation is CASRTGHMNTEAFF.

The chain carries TRBV19 and TRBJ1-5; TRBD1 agrees at 12 bases. From germline, CDR1 is LNHDA and CDR2 SQIVND (reference sequence). This CDR3 contains 14 residues. With V trimmed by 5 bases and J by 7 bases, 3 bases remained unmatched. The CDR3 DNA is TGTGCCAGTAGTTTGGGGACAGGGGGCCAGCCCCAGCATTTT. This gives the protein CASSLGTGGQPQHF.

The gene calls are TRBV7-2 and TRBJ2-7; TRBD1 matches 8 bases. The CDR3 sequence is 17 residues long. Trimming removed 4 bases from V and 0 bases from J; junction bases left unmatched: 11. Germline CDR1 is SGHTA and CDR2 is FQGNSA. Here the CDR3 DNA reads TGTGCCAGCAGCTCCCGGGCGAGGACAGGGATCTCCTACGAGCAGTACTTC. Translation: CASSSRARTGISYEQYF.

A word on this clone: The identical CDR3 is also encoded by other nucleotide sequences in the sample. This chain uses TRBV25-1 with TRBJ1-3; D not certain. This CDR3 has 13 residues. With 3 bases removed from V and 3 bases from J, the gap between germline ends came to 6 bases. Germline CDR1 MGHDK, CDR2 SYGVNS. In DNA form, the CDR3 reads TGTGCCAGCAGTGAGCCAAGTGGAAACACCATATATTTT. Protein: CASSEPSGNTIYF.

V and J are TRBV6-6 and TRBJ1-1, with D hard to call. Trimming removed 0 bases at V and 2 bases at J, with 4 bases between. Germline V gene sequence: CDR1 MNHNY, CDR2 SVGAGI (reference sequence). The CDR3 is 13 amino acids. In DNA, the CDR3 is TGTGCCAGCAGTTACTCGGAAAACACTGAAGCTTTCTTT. Residues: CASSYSENTEAFF.

V gene TRBV9 combines with J gene TRBJ2-3, with D possibly TRBD2 on 6 matching bases. The germline V and J ends were trimmed by 0 bases and 3 bases, with 11 bases remaining between them. The CDR3 is made up of 15 amino acids. Looked up from germline, CDR1 is SGDLS and CDR2 is YYNGEE. The CDR3 loop reads CASSVATSWTDTQYF. CDR3 coding DNA: TGTGCCAGCAGCGTAGCAACTAGCTGGACAGATACGCAGTATTTT.